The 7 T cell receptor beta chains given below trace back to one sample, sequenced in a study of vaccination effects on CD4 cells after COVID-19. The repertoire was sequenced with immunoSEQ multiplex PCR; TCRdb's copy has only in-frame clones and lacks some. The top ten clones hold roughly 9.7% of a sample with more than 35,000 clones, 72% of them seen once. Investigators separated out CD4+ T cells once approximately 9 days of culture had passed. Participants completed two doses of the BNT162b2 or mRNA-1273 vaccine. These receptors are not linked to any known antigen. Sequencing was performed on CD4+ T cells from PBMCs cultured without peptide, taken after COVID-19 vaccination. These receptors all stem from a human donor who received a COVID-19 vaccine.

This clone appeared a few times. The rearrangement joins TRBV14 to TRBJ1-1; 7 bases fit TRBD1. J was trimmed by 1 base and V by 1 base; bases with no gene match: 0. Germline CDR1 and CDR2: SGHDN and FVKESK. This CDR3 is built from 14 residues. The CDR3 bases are TGTGCCAGCAGCCAAGGGACAGGGAACACTGAAGCTTTCTTT. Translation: CASSQGTGNTEAFF.

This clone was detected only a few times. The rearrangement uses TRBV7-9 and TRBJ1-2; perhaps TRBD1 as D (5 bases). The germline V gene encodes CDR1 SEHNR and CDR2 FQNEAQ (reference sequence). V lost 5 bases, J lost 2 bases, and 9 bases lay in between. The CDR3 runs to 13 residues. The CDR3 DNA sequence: TGTGCCAGCAGCAAGACAGACAACTATGGCTACACCTTC. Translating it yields CASSKTDNYGYTF. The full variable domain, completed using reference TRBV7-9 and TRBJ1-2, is DTGVSQNPRHKITKRGQNVTFRCDPISEHNRLYWYRQTLGQGPEFLTYFQNEAQLEKSRLLSDRFSAERPKGSFSTLEIQRTEQGDSAMYLCASSKTDNYGYTFGSGTRLTVV.

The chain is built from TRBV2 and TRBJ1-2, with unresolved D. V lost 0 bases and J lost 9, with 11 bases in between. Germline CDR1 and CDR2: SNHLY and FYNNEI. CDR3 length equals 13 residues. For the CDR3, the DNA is TGTGCCAGCAGTGAAGCTGCCTCTCATCGCTACACCTTC. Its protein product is CASSEAASHRYTF.

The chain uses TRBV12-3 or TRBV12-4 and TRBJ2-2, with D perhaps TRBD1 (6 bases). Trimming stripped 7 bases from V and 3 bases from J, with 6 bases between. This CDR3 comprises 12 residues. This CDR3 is CASTGDTGELFF. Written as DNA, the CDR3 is TGTGCCAGCACAGGGGACACCGGGGAGCTGTTTTTT.

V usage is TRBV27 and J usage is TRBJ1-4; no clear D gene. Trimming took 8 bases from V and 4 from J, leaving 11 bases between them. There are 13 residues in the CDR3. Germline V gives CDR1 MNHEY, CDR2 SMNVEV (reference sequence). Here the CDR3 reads CASCRRVNEKLFF. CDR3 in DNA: TGTGCCAGCTGTAGGCGAGTTAATGAAAAACTGTTTTTT.

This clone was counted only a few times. The CDR3 loop reads CASSVSGMNTGELFF. CDR3 DNA: TGTGCCAGCAGCGTATCAGGGATGAACACCGGGGAGCTGTTTTTT. V usage is TRBV9 and J usage is TRBJ2-2, with a tentative D call TRBD1 (5 bases). Germline values: CDR1 SGDLS, CDR2 YYNGEE. The CDR3 sequence is 15 residues long. The V and J ends lost 1 base and 1 base respectively, with 8 bases between them.

The CDR3 DNA is TGCGCCAGCAGCTTGGAGTCCAGGGAACATGAAAAACTGTTTTTT. Its translation: CASSLESREHEKLFF. This chain uses TRBV5-1 with TRBJ1-4; possibly TRBD1 for D (5 bases). Germline-derived CDR1 and CDR2 are SGHRS and YFSETQ. The CDR3 extends over 15 amino acids. V was shortened by 0 bases and J by 6 bases, with 12 bases between the two germline ends.